One sample yielded the 19 T cell receptor beta chains listed below, sequenced in a study of spatial heterogeneity in lung cancer. Study observations and caveats: Counts of expanded alpha and beta TCRs within tumors tracked the tumor nonsynonymous mutation count.

The time point denotes: sample taken at primary tumor resection. The antigens these receptors bind are not known. TCRdb reprocessed the 5' RACE reads via MiXCR and lists one record per CDR3 protein. Here the sample spans over 3,000 distinct CDR3 sequences, just under 35% being singletons. The material was lung tumor tissue, obtained at surgery. These receptors came from a female donor with early-stage non-small cell lung cancer.

J is TRBJ2-7 and V is TRBV6-6; perhaps TRBD1 as D (5 bases). The V gene lost 5 bases and the J gene lost 2 bases, with 13 bases spanning the gap. The CDR3 contains 14 residues. Germline lookup yields CDR1 MNHNY and CDR2 SVGAGI (reference sequence). CDR3: CASSPSTVPYEQYF. In DNA form, the CDR3 reads TGTGCCAGCAGTCCTTCGACAGTTCCCTACGAGCAGTACTTC.

The rearrangement uses TRBV18 and TRBJ2-7; D is possibly TRBD2 (5 bases). Germline assignment: CDR1 KGHSH and CDR2 LQKENI. V dropped 3 bases and J dropped 3 bases, with 12 bases sitting between them. CDR3 length equals 14 residues. In DNA, the CDR3 is TGTGCCAGCTCACCCTCATTACTAGGCTACGAGCAGTACTTC. It translates to CASSPSLLGYEQYF.

J is TRBJ2-7 and V is TRBV5-5; D not resolved. From germline, CDR1 is SGHKS and CDR2 YYEKEE (reference sequence). This CDR3 spans 13 amino acids. V was trimmed by 0 bases and J by 6 bases, leaving 10 bases between them. The DNA of the CDR3 is TGTGCCAGCAGCTTGGGAGTTAACCGCGAGCAGTACTTC. Translation: CASSLGVNREQYF.

The chain links TRBV6-2 or TRBV6-3 to TRBJ2-7; 11 positions agree with TRBD1. The CDR3 extends over 14 amino acids. Germline CDR1 and CDR2: MNHEY and SVGEGT. Trimming took 4 bases from V and 5 from J; bases not matched to a gene: 4. CDR3 loop: CASSSGQGVDEQYF. DNA of the CDR3: TGTGCCAGCAGTTCGGGACAGGGGGTCGACGAGCAGTACTTC.

V and J are TRBV28 and TRBJ2-7; D call uncertain. Germline V CDR1 and CDR2: MDHEN, SYDVKM. Trimming stripped 3 bases from V and 7 bases from J, with 16 bases between. The CDR3 is 14 residues long. The CDR3 bases are TGTGCCAGCAGTTTGTTTAGGGCACTCTGGGAGCAGTACTTC. Residues: CASSLFRALWEQYF.

The rearrangement joins TRBV4-1 to TRBJ1-5; D is perhaps TRBD1 (6 bases). Per germline, CDR1 MGHRA and CDR2 YSYEKL. Trimming shortened V by 0 bases and J by 2 bases, and 11 bases separated the two germline ends. The CDR3 extends over 16 amino acids. CDR3 sequence: CASSQDQGSGNQPQHF. CDR3 sequence (DNA): TGCGCCAGCAGCCAAGATCAGGGGTCGGGCAATCAGCCCCAGCATTTT.

This clonotype was seen only a few times. J is TRBJ2-1 and V is TRBV29-1; 12 bases agree with TRBD2. Germline V gene lookup returns CDR1 SQVTM and CDR2 ANQGSEA. Trimming took 4 bases from V and 2 from J; bases not matched to a gene: 6. This CDR3 has 16 residues. The CDR3 reads CSVVRLAGEAYNEQFF. The CDR3 coding sequence is TGCAGCGTTGTCCGACTAGCGGGAGAGGCCTACAATGAGCAGTTCTTC.

The chain recombines TRBV12-3 or TRBV12-4 with TRBJ2-1, with TRBD2 matching 9 bases. The junction had 12 bases not matched to a gene; V was cut back by 1 base and J by 8 bases. This CDR3 contains 17 residues. Written as DNA, the CDR3 is TGTGCCAGCAGTTTAGGGGTTGGCGGGAGGGCCATGGATGAGCAGTTCTTC. It translates to CASSLGVGGRAMDEQFF.

The table lists this clonotype with a few counts. The J gene is TRBJ2-7, the V gene TRBV28, with TRBD2 identical over 8 bases. Germline CDR1 MDHEN, CDR2 SYDVKM. This CDR3 spans 14 amino acids. After removal of 7 bases from V and 2 bases from J, the junction contained 7 bases not matched to a gene. The CDR3: CASTSGLVPYEQYF. The CDR3 nucleotides read TGTGCCAGCACGTCGGGACTAGTCCCCTACGAGCAGTACTTC.

J is TRBJ2-5 and V is TRBV19; 12 bases agree with TRBD2. Germline V gene sequence: CDR1 LNHDA, CDR2 SQIVND (reference sequence). Losses at the gene ends were 6 bases for V and 5 bases for J; bases not matched to a gene: 10. The CDR3 is made up of 16 amino acids. CDR3 region: CASSPYGTSGLETQYF. The DNA for the CDR3 is TGTGCCAGTAGCCCTTACGGGACTAGCGGGCTTGAGACCCAGTACTTC.

This rearrangement joins TRBV18 to TRBJ2-4, with D possibly TRBD2 on 6 matching bases. The CDR3 covers 15 residues. Germline lookup yields CDR1 KGHSH and CDR2 LQKENI. V shed 3 bases and J shed 0 bases, with 9 bases lying between them. CDR3 region: CASSPGLVAKNIQYF. DNA of the CDR3: TGTGCCAGCTCACCGGGACTGGTAGCCAAAAACATTCAGTACTTC.

This clonotype appeared once. The chain couples TRBV6-2 or TRBV6-3 to TRBJ2-2, with a weak D call TRBD1 (5 bases). The germline CDR1 and CDR2 sequences are MNHEY and SVGEGT. Trimming left V 7 bases short and J 4 bases short, with 13 bases between. The CDR3 covers 14 residues. The chain's CDR3 is CASNRQRRTGELFF. For the CDR3, the DNA is TGTGCCAGCAACCGACAGCGTCGCACCGGGGAGCTGTTTTTT.

The V gene is TRBV7-2, the J gene TRBJ2-7, with D tentatively TRBD1 (5 bases). The length of the CDR3 is 13 residues. V shed 1 base and J shed 3 bases, with 7 bases lying between them. Germline CDR1 SGHTA, CDR2 FQGNSA. The CDR3 nucleotides read TGTGCCAGCAGCTTAGGACAGTTCTACGAGCAGTACTTC. Protein sequence: CASSLGQFYEQYF.

This clonotype was counted a few times. This chain connects TRBV12-3 or TRBV12-4 to TRBJ2-1; D unclear. V was cut by 5 bases and J by 10 bases, with 9 bases left in between. CDR3 length: 11 residues. The CDR3 loop reads CASSPRDEQFF. In nucleotides, the CDR3 is TGTGCCAGCAGTCCCAGAGACGAGCAGTTCTTC.

In its sample, this clonotype ranks as large. The chain is built from TRBV11-2 and TRBJ1-2; the D gene is possibly TRBD1 (5 bases). Germline V gene data show CDR1 as SGHAT and CDR2 as FQNNGV. The CDR3 contains 12 residues. V lost 1 base to trimming and J lost 8 bases, with 8 bases between them. The DNA for the CDR3 is TGTGCCAGCAGCTTAGCAGGGAGGGGCTACACCTTC. Amino acids: CASSLAGRGYTF. Full variable domain (remainder filled in from reference TRBV11-2 and TRBJ1-2): EAGVAQSPRYKIIEKRQSVAFWCNPISGHATLYWYQQILGQGPKLLIQFQNNGVVDDSQLPKDRFSAERLKGVDSTLKIQPAKLEDSAVYLCASSLAGRGYTFGSGTRLTVV.

This chain joins TRBV6-2 or TRBV6-3 and TRBJ2-7; TRBD2 matches at 14 bases. The germline CDR1 and CDR2 sequences are MNHEY and SVGEGT. This CDR3 spans 14 amino acids. The V and J ends lost 8 bases and 6 bases, in that order; junction bases with no gene match: 6. The CDR3 nucleotides are TGTGCCAGCGAACCGGGACTAGCGGGAGTCGAGCAGTACTTC. Translating gives CASEPGLAGVEQYF.

The chain uses TRBV28 and TRBJ2-7; 8 bases match TRBD2. V gave up 5 bases and J gave up 3 bases; unmatched junction bases: 6. The CDR3 totals 14 residues. The germline V gene encodes CDR1 MDHEN and CDR2 SYDVKM. The CDR3 DNA reads as TGTGCCAGCAGTGAGACAACTAGCGGCTACGAGCAGTACTTC. The encoded protein is CASSETTSGYEQYF.

By share, this clonotype ranks as large (0.1 to 1%). This chain joins TRBV5-4 and TRBJ1-2; D unclear. V shed 4 bases and J shed 10 bases, with 14 bases lying between them. The CDR3 contains 12 residues. The germline gives CDR1 SGHNT, CDR2 YYREEE (reference sequence). The CDR3: CASSGERTDYTF. As DNA, the CDR3 is TGTGCCAGCAGCGGGGAAAGGACGGACTACACCTTC.

This clonotype counts as medium-sized. This chain uses TRBV3-1 with TRBJ2-3; TRBD2 agrees at 8 bases. V shed 1 base and J 5 bases; nucleotides not matched to a gene: 5. The CDR3 has 15 amino acids. CDR1 and CDR2 (germline): LGHDT, YNNKEL (reference sequence). The CDR3 reads CASSQVGGRKDTQYF. CDR3 sequence (DNA): TGTGCCAGCAGCCAAGTTGGCGGGAGGAAAGATACGCAGTATTTT.